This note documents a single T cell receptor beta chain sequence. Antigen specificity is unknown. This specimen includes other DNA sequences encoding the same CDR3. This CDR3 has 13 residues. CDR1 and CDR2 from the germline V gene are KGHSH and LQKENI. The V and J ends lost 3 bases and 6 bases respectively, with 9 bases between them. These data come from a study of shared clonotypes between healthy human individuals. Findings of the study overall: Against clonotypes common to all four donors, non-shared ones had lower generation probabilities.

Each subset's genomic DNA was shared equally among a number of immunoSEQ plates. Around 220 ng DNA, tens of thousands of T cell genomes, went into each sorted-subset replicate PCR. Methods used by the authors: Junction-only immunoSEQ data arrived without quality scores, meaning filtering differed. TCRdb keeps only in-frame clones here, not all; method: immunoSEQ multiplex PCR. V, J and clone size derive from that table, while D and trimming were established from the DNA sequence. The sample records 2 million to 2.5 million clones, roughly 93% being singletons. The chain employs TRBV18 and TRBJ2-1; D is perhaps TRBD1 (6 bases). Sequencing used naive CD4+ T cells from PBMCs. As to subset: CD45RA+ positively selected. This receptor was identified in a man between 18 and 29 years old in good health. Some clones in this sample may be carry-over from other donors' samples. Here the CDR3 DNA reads TGTGCCAGCTCACCGGGGGCGGGCAATGAGCAGTTCTTC. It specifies CASSPGAGNEQFF.